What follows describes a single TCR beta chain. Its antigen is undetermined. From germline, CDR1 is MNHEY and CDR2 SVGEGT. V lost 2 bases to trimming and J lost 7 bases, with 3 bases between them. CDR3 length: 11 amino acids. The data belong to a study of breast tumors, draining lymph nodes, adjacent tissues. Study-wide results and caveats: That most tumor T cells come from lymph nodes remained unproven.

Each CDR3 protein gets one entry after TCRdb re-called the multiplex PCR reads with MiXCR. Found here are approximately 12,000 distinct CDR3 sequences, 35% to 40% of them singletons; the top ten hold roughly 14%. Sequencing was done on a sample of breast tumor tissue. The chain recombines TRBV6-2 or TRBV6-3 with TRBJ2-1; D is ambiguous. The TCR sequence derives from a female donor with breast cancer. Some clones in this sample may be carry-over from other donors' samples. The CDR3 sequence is CASSYGNEQFF. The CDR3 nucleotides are TGTGCCAGCAGTTACGGAAATGAGCAGTTCTTC.